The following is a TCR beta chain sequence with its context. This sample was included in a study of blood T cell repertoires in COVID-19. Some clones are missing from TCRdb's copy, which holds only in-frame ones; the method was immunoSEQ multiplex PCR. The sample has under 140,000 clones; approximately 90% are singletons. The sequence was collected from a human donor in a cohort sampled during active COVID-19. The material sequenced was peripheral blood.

The chain's CDR3 is CASQTSGGSLAKNIQYF. In DNA, the CDR3 is TGTGCCAGTCAGACTAGCGGGGGATCCCTAGCCAAAAACATTCAGTACTTC. The chain recombines TRBV19 with TRBJ2-4; 12 nucleotides line up with TRBD2. The CDR3 consists of 17 residues. Losses at the gene ends were 8 bases for V and 0 bases for J; bases not matched to a gene: 8. Germline loops: CDR1 LNHDA, CDR2 SQIVND (reference sequence). The full variable domain, completed using reference TRBV19 and TRBJ2-4, is DGGITQSPKYLFRKEGQNVTLSCEQNLNHDAMYWYRQDPGQGLRLIYYSQIVNDFQKGDIAEGYSVSREKKESFPLTVTSAQKNPTAFYLCASQTSGGSLAKNIQYFGAGTRLSVL.